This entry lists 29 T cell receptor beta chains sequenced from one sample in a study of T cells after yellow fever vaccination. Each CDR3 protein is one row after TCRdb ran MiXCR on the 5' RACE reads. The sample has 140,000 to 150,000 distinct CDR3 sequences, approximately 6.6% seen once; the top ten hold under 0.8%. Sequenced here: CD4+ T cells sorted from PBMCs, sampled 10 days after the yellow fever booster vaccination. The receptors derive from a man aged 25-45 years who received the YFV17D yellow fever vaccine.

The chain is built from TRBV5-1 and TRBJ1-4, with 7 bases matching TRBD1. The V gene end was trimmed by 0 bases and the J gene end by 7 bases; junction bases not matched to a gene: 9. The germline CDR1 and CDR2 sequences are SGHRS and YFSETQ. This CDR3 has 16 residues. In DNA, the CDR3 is TGCGCCAGCAGCTTGGCCGAGGTAGGGGGCGGTGAAAAACTGTTTTTT. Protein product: CASSLAEVGGGEKLFF.

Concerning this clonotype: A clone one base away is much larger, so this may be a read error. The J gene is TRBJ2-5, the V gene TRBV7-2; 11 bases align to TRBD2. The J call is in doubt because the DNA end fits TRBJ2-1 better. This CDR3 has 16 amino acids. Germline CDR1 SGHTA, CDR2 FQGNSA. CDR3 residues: CASSLGLAGGQETQFF. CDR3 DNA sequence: TGTGCCAGCAGCTTAGGCCTAGCGGGGGGCCAAGAGACCCAGTTCTTC.

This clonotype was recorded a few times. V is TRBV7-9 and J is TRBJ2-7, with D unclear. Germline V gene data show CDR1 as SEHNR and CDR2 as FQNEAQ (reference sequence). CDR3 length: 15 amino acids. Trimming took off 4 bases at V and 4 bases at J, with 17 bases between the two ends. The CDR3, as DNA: TGTGCCAGCAGCTCTCGAGGTAGTTCGTCTTACGAGCAGTACTTC. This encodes CASSSRGSSSYEQYF.

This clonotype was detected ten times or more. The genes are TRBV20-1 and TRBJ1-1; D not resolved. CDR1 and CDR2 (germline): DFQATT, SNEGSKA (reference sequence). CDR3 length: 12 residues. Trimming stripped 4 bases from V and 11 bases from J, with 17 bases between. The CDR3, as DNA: TGCAGTGCTAAGCTGACTCCGGAGACCGCTTTCTTT. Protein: CSAKLTPETAFF.

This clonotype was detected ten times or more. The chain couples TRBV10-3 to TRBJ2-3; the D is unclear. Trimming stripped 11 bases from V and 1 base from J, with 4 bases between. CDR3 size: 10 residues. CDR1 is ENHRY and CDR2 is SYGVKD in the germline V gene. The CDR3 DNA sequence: TGTGCCGCTGGCACAGATACGCAGTATTTT. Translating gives CAAGTDTQYF.

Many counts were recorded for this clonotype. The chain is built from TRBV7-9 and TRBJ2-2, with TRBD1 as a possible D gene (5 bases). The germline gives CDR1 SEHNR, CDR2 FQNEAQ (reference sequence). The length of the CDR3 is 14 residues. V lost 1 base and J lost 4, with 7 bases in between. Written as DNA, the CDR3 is TGTGCCAGCAGCTTAGGACAGACCACCGGGGAGCTGTTTTTT. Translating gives CASSLGQTTGELFF.

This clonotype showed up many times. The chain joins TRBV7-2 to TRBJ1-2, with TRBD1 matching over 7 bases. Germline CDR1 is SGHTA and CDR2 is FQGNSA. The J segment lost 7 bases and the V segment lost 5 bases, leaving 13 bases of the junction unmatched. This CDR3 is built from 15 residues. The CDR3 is CASSPRSQGDGGYTF. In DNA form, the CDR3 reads TGTGCCAGCAGCCCCCGGTCGCAGGGGGACGGTGGCTACACCTTC.

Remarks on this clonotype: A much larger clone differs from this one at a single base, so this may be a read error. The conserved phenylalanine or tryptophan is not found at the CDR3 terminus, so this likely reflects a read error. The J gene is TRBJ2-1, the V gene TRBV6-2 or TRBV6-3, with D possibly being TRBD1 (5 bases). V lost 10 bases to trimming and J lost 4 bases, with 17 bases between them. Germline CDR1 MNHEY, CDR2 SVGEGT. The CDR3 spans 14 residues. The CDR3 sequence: CATYQGLRYNEQFL. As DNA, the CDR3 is TGTGCCACCTATCAGGGTCTACGATACAATGAGCAGTTCCTC.

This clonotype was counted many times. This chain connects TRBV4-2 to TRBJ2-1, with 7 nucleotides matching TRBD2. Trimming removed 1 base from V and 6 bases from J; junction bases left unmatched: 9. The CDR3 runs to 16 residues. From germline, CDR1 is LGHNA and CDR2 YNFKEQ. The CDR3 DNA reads TGTGCCAGCAGCCAAGTTTCCGGGAGGTTAGCCAATGAGCAGTTCTTC. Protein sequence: CASSQVSGRLANEQFF.

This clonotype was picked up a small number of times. Here the CDR3 DNA reads TGCGCCAGCAGCCTAGGACAGAATAATTCACCCCTCCACTTT. Amino acids: CASSLGQNNSPLHF. This chain links TRBV4-3 with TRBJ1-6; TRBD1 is a possible D gene (6 bases). Trimming removed 4 bases at V and 5 bases at J, with 9 bases between. There are 14 residues in the CDR3. Germline V gene data show CDR1 as LGHNA and CDR2 as YSLEER.

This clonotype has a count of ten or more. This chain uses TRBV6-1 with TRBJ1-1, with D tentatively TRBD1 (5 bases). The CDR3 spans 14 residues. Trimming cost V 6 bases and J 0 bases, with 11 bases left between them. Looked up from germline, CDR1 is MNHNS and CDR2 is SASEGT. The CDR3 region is CASRERTMNTEAFF. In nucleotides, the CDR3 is TGTGCCAGCAGGGAGCGGACAATGAACACTGAAGCTTTCTTT.

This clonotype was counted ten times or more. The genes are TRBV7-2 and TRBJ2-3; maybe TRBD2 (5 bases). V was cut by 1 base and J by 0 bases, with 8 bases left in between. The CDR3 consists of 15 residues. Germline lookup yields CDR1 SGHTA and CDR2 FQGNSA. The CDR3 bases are TGTGCCAGCAGCTTAGAGCGGCCTAGCACAGATACGCAGTATTTT. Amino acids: CASSLERPSTDTQYF.

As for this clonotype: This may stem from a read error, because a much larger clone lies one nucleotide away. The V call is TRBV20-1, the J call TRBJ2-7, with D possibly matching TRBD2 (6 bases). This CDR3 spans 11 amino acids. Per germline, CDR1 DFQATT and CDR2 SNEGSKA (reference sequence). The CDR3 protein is CCAESGDEQYF. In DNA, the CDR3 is TGCTGTGCGGAATCGGGGGATGAGCAGTACTTC.

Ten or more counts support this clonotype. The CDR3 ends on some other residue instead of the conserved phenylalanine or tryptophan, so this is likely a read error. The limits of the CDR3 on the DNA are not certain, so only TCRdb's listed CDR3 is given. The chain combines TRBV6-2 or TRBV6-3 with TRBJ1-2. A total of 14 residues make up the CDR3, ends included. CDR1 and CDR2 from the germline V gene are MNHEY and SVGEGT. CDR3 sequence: CASNEGSSRRLDFV.

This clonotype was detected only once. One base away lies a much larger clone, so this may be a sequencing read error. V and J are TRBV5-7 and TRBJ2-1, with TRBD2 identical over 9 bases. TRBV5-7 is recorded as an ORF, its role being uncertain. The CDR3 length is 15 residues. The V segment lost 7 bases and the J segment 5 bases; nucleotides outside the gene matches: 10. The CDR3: CASGSGTSSHNEQFF. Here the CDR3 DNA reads TGTGCCAGCGGCTCCGGGACTAGCAGCCACAATGAGCAGTTCTTC.

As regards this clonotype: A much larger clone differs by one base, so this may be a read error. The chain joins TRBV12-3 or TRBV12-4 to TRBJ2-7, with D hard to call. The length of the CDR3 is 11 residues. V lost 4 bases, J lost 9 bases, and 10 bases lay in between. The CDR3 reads CASSYNHGQYF. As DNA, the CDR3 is TGTGCCAGCAGTTATAACCACGGGCAGTACTTC.

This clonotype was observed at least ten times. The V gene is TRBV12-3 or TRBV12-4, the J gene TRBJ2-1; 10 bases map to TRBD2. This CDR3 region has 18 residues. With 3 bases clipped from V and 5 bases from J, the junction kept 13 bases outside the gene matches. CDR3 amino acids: CASSFRSSSGSLHNEQFF. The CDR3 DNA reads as TGTGCCAGCAGTTTTCGGTCTTCTAGCGGGAGTCTCCACAATGAGCAGTTCTTC.

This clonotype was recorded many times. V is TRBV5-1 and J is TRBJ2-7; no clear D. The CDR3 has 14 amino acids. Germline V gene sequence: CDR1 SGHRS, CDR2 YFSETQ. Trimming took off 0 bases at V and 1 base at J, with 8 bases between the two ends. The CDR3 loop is CASSLDSRSYEQYF. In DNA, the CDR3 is TGCGCCAGCAGCTTGGACAGTCGGTCCTACGAGCAGTACTTC. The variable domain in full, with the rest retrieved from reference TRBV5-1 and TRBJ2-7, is KAGVTQTPRYLIKTRGQQVTLSCSPISGHRSVSWYQQTPGQGLQFLFEYFSETQRNKGNFPGRFSGRQFSNSRSEMNVSTLELGDSALYLCASSLDSRSYEQYFGPGTRLTVT.

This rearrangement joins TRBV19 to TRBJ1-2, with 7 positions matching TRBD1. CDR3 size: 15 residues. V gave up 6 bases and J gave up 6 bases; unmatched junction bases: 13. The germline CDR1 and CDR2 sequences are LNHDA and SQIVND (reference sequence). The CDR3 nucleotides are TGTGCCAGTAGGGCTTACACCGGGACAGACGATGGCTACACCTTC. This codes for CASRAYTGTDDGYTF.

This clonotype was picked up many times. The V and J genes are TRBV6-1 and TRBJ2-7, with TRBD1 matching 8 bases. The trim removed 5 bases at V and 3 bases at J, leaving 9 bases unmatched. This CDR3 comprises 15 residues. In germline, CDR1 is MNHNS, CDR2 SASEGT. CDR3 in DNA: TGTGCCAGCAGTCCGTGGGGCAGGGGGCTCTACGAGCAGTACTTC. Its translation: CASSPWGRGLYEQYF.

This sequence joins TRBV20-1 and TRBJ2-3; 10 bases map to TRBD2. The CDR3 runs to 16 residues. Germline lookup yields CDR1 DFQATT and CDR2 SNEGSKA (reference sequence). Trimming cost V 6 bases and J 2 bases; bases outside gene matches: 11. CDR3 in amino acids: CSALNWLAGDTDTQYF. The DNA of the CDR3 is TGCAGTGCCCTGAACTGGCTAGCGGGGGACACAGATACGCAGTATTTT.

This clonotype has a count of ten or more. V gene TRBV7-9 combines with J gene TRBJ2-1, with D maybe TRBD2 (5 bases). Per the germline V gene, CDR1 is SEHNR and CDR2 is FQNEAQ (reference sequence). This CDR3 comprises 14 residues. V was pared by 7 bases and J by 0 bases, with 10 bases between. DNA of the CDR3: TGTGCCAGCATCGACACTAGCTCCTACAATGAGCAGTTCTTC. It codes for CASIDTSSYNEQFF.

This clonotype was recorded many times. The CDR3 loop is CSAGTARNYGYTF. The CDR3 region has the DNA TGCAGTGCTGGGACAGCGAGAAACTATGGCTACACCTTC. The chain carries TRBV20-1 and TRBJ1-2, with 7 bases fitting TRBD1. Germline V CDR1 and CDR2: DFQATT, SNEGSKA (reference sequence). CDR3 length: 13 residues. V shed 5 bases and J 2 bases; nucleotides not matched to a gene: 5.

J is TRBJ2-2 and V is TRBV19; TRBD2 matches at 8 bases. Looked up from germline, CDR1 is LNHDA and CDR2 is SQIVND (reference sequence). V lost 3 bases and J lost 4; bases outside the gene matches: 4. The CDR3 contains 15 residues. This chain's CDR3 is CASSIIAGITGELFF. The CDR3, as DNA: TGTGCCAGTAGTATTATAGCGGGAATCACCGGGGAGCTGTTTTTT.

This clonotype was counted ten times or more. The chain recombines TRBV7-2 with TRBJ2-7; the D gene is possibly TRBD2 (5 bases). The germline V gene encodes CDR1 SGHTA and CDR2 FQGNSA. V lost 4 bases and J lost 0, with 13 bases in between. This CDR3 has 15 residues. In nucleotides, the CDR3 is TGTGCCAGCAGCTACATGAGCGGATACTCCTACGAGCAGTACTTC. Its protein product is CASSYMSGYSYEQYF. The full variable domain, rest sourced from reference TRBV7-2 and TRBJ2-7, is GAGVSQSPSNKVTEKGKDVELRCDPISGHTALYWYRQSLGQGLEFLIYFQGNSAPDKSGLPSDRFSAERTGGSVSTLTIQRTQQEDSAVYLCASSYMSGYSYEQYFGPGTRLTVT.

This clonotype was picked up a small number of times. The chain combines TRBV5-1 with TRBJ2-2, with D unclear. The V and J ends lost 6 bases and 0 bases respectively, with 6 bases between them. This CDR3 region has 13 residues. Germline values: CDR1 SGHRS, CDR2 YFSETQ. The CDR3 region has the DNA TGCGCCAGCACCAGGACGAACACCGGGGAGCTGTTTTTT. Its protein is CASTRTNTGELFF.

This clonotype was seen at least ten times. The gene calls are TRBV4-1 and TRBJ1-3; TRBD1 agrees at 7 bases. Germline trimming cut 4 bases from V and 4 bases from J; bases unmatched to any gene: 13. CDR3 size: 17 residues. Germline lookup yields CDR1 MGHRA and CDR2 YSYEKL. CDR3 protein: CASSLGIGTAEGNTIYF. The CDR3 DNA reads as TGCGCCAGCAGCCTAGGGATTGGGACAGCGGAGGGAAACACCATATATTTT.

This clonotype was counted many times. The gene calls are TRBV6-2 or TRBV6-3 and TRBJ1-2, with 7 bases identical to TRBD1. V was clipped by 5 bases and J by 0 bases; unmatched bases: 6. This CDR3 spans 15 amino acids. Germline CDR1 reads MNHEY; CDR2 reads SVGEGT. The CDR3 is CASSIPDRTNYGYTF. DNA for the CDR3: TGTGCCAGCAGTATTCCGGACAGGACTAACTATGGCTACACCTTC.

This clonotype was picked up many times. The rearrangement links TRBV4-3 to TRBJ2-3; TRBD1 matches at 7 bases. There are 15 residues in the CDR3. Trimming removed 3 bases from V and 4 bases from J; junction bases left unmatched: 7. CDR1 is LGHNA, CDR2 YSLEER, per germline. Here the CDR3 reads CASSHGQVNADTQYF. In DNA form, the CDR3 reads TGCGCCAGCAGCCATGGACAGGTTAACGCAGATACGCAGTATTTT.